Below are 30 T cell receptor beta chains sequenced from a single sample in a study of T cell clonotyping in hematopoietic cell transplantation. TCRdb's copy holds only in-frame clones and misses some; the assay was immunoSEQ multiplex PCR. Found here are 46,000 or so clones, more than 75% of them singletons; the top ten hold 4.5% to 6.5%. Documented time point: recipient sample about 28 days before transplant, after cytoreduction. The specimen comprised peripheral blood mononuclear cells, sampled before stem cell transplant. The receptors originated from a man between 60 and 75 years old with biphenotypic leukemia. Some clones in this sample may be carry-over from other donors' samples.

The chain employs TRBV6-6 and TRBJ1-1, with D unresolved. V was shortened by 7 bases and J by 3 bases, with 12 bases between the two germline ends. Germline-derived CDR1 and CDR2 are MNHNY and SVGAGI (reference sequence). CDR3 length: 13 residues. For the CDR3, the DNA is TGTGCCAGCAATGAAATGGGAGACACTGAAGCTTTCTTT. This encodes CASNEMGDTEAFF.

The chain is built from TRBV30 and TRBJ2-3; D may match TRBD1 or TRBD2 (5 bases each). The CDR3 covers 10 residues. Trimming took off 4 bases at V and 9 bases at J, with 8 bases between the two ends. Germline V CDR1 and CDR2: GTSNPN, SVGIG (reference sequence). CDR3 amino acids: CAWMRDTQYF. CDR3 DNA sequence: TGTGCCTGGATGAGGGACACGCAGTATTTT.

The chain uses TRBV21-1 and TRBJ2-7. TRBV21-1 represents a pseudogene. The CDR3 contains 12 residues. Here the CDR3 reads CASSKGRDGQYF. CDR3 nucleotides: TGTGCCAGCAGCAAGGGACGGGATGGGCAGTACTTC.

Only one count was recorded for this clone. V gene TRBV7-3 combines with J gene TRBJ2-7; no firm D call. Germline CDR1 reads SGHTA; CDR2 reads FQGTGA. V lost 1 base to trimming and J lost 2 bases, with 9 bases between them. The CDR3 is 14 residues long. DNA for the CDR3: TGTGCCAGCAGCTTAAGGAATAGGCCCTACGAGCAGTACTTC. The encoded protein is CASSLRNRPYEQYF. Based on the CDR3 plus reference TRBV7-3 and TRBJ2-7, the full variable domain is GAGVSQTPSNKVTEKGKYVELRCDPISGHTALYWYRQSLGQGPEFLIYFQGTGAADDSGLPNDRFFAVRPEGSVSTLKIQRTERGDSAVYLCASSLRNRPYEQYFGPGTRLTVT.

In its sample, this clone was seen once. The V gene is TRBV11-2, the J gene TRBJ1-1, with TRBD1 matching over 12 bases. This CDR3 contains 17 residues. Per the germline V gene, CDR1 is SGHAT and CDR2 is FQNNGV. The J segment lost 1 base and the V segment lost 4 bases, leaving 7 bases of the junction unmatched. The CDR3 DNA reads as TGTGCCAGCAGCTCTCGGGGACAGGGGGCTAAGAACACTGAAGCTTTCTTT. It specifies CASSSRGQGAKNTEAFF.

CDR3 nucleotide sequence: TGTGCCATCAGTGAGTCGTCCGGGACAGGGTTGATCGGCTATGGCTACACCTTC. This sequence encodes CAISESSGTGLIGYGYTF. The chain links TRBV10-3 to TRBJ1-2, with 9 positions matching TRBD1. The CDR3 totals 18 residues. Germline assignment: CDR1 ENHRY and CDR2 SYGVKD. V shed 0 bases, J shed 4 bases, and the junction held 12 bases outside the gene matches.

V is TRBV19 and J is TRBJ1-5, with D possibly TRBD1 on 5 matching bases. Trimming removed 3 bases from V and 6 bases from J, with 12 bases in between. The CDR3 is 14 amino acids. The germline V gene has CDR1 LNHDA and CDR2 SQIVND (reference sequence). The CDR3 loop reads CASSIAGGGQPQHF. The CDR3 coding sequence is TGTGCCAGTAGTATTGCGGGGGGTGGTCAGCCCCAGCATTTT.

The V call is TRBV5-1, the J call TRBJ2-7; tentative D call: TRBD1 (6 bases). The CDR3 spans 13 residues. Trimming pared 4 bases from V and 6 bases from J, leaving 14 bases between. The germline gives CDR1 SGHRS, CDR2 YFSETQ. The CDR3 nucleotides are TGCGCCAGCAGCACAGACAGGTCGAGCGAGCAGTACTTC. Its protein product is CASSTDRSSEQYF.

This rearrangement joins TRBV15 to TRBJ2-7; no firm D call. The CDR3 loop spans 14 amino acids. In germline, CDR1 is LNHNV, CDR2 YYDKDF (reference sequence). The V and J ends lost 5 bases and 4 bases respectively, with 15 bases between them. DNA for the CDR3: TGTGCCACCAGCCTATCCCGGTACCGGTACGAGCAGTACTTC. This gives the protein CATSLSRYRYEQYF.

The rearrangement uses TRBV19 and TRBJ2-7; D gene uncertain. CDR1 is LNHDA, CDR2 SQIVND, per germline (reference sequence). V lost 4 bases to trimming and J lost 0 bases, with 7 bases between them. The CDR3 is 13 residues long. CDR3 DNA sequence: TGTGCCAGTAGTAACAGTCCCTCCTACGAGCAGTACTTC. It is translated as CASSNSPSYEQYF.

The rearrangement joins TRBV11-2 to TRBJ1-3, with a weak D call TRBD1 (6 bases). The CDR3 length is 16 residues. Trimming shortened V by 5 bases and J by 0 bases, and 14 bases separated the two germline ends. CDR1 is SGHAT and CDR2 is FQNNGV in the germline V gene. This CDR3 is CASSRTQGLSGNTIYF. DNA for the CDR3: TGTGCCAGCAGCCGAACACAGGGACTCTCTGGAAACACCATATATTTT.

The chain carries TRBV7-6 and TRBJ2-1; TRBD1 or TRBD2 may be the D gene (5 bases each). This CDR3 has 14 residues. Per the germline V gene, CDR1 is SGHVS and CDR2 is FNYEAQ. Trimming pared 2 bases from V and 7 bases from J, leaving 12 bases between. CDR3 loop: CASSLLGRNNEQFF. The CDR3 nucleotides read TGTGCCAGCAGCTTATTGGGACGAAATAATGAGCAGTTCTTC.

This sequence joins TRBV15 and TRBJ2-1; D is unclear. The CDR3 is 14 amino acids. CDR1 and CDR2 from the germline V gene are LNHNV and YYDKDF (reference sequence). Trimming removed 1 base at V and 3 bases at J, with 7 bases between. CDR3: CATSRGDNYNEQFF. DNA of the CDR3: TGTGCCACCAGCAGAGGAGACAACTACAATGAGCAGTTCTTC. The entire variable domain, with the rest obtained from reference TRBV15 and TRBJ2-1, is as follows: DAMVIQNPRYQVTQFGKPVTLSCSQTLNHNVMYWYQQKSSQAPKLLFHYYDKDFNNEADTPDNFQSRRPNTSFCFLDIRSPGLGDTAMYLCATSRGDNYNEQFFGPGTRLTVL.

This clone was observed a few times. The J gene is TRBJ2-2, the V gene TRBV19, with D perhaps being TRBD1 or TRBD2 (5 bases each). CDR1 and CDR2 (germline): LNHDA, SQIVND (reference sequence). Trimming shortened V by 5 bases and J by 4 bases, and 11 bases separated the two germline ends. The CDR3 loop spans 14 amino acids. CDR3 loop: CASSVRDGTGELFF. Written as DNA, the CDR3 is TGTGCCAGTAGTGTCCGGGACGGCACCGGGGAGCTGTTTTTT.

The chain joins TRBV25-1 to TRBJ1-4, with TRBD1 identical over 8 bases. The trim removed 5 bases at V and 6 bases at J, leaving 5 bases unmatched. The germline CDR1 and CDR2 sequences are MGHDK and SYGVNS. The CDR3 covers 14 residues. This CDR3 reads CASSFGQGDEKLFF. DNA of the CDR3: TGTGCCAGCAGTTTCGGACAGGGAGATGAAAAACTGTTTTTT.

A few counts support this clone. The sample has other DNA sequences that encode this CDR3 too. This chain connects TRBV4-2 to TRBJ2-7; D remains unclear. This CDR3 is 13 amino acids long. Trimming took 1 base from V and 3 from J, leaving 7 bases between them. Germline assignment: CDR1 LGHNA and CDR2 YNFKEQ. CDR3 coding DNA: TGTGCCAGCAGCCAAGGGCTAGGCTACGAGCAGTACTTC. It translates to CASSQGLGYEQYF.

The V gene is TRBV7-6, the J gene TRBJ2-3, with D unclear. The germline CDR1 and CDR2 sequences are SGHVS and FNYEAQ. The CDR3 extends over 15 amino acids. Trimming stripped 0 bases from V and 6 bases from J, with 13 bases between. CDR3 coding DNA: TGTGCCAGCAGCTTAGCCCGGAGCCCCGGGGATACGCAGTATTTT. It yields the protein CASSLARSPGDTQYF.

A note on this clone: Within the sample, other DNA sequences also encode this same CDR3. J is TRBJ1-4 and V is TRBV7-2; the D is unclear. V lost 2 bases, J lost 8 bases, and 12 bases lay in between. The CDR3 has 14 amino acids. CDR1 and CDR2 from the germline V gene are SGHTA and FQGNSA. The CDR3 reads CASSLSEGDEKLFF. In nucleotides, the CDR3 is TGTGCCAGCAGCTTATCGGAAGGAGACGAAAAACTGTTTTTT.

V and J are TRBV9 and TRBJ1-4; D is uncertain. Trimming removed 2 bases at V and 6 bases at J, with 14 bases between. Germline V CDR1 and CDR2: SGDLS, YYNGEE. The CDR3 is made up of 15 amino acids. CDR3 nucleotide sequence: TGTGCCAGCAGCGTCGAAGCCGGGCAGCATGAAAAACTGTTTTTT. Amino acids: CASSVEAGQHEKLFF.

J is TRBJ2-1 and V is TRBV28; 14 bases agree with TRBD2. Germline values: CDR1 MDHEN, CDR2 SYDVKM. The CDR3 has 15 amino acids. Losses at the gene ends were 7 bases for V and 6 bases for J; bases not matched to a gene: 5. The CDR3 bases are TGTGCCAGCAACCCAGGGACTAGCGGGAGCAATGAGCAGTTCTTC. This translates into CASNPGTSGSNEQFF. The variable domain in full, with the rest retrieved from reference TRBV28 and TRBJ2-1, is DVKVTQSSRYLVKRTGEKVFLECVQDMDHENMFWYRQDPGLGLRLIYFSYDVKMKEKGDIPEGYSVSREKKERFSLILESASTNQTSMYLCASNPGTSGSNEQFFGPGTRLTVL.

The chain recombines TRBV30 with TRBJ2-7, with a weak D call TRBD2 (6 bases). The CDR3 runs 12 residues. Trimming cost V 3 bases and J 6 bases, with 12 bases left between them. Germline lookup yields CDR1 GTSNPN and CDR2 SVGIG (reference sequence). CDR3 sequence (DNA): TGTGCCTGGAGCGTTATGGAGGGCGAGCAGTACTTC. Translation: CAWSVMEGEQYF.

The gene calls are TRBV6-6 and TRBJ1-2; TRBD1 matches at 7 bases. Trimming took 7 bases from V and 6 from J; bases not matched to a gene: 5. The CDR3 runs to 12 residues. Per germline, CDR1 MNHNY and CDR2 SVGAGI (reference sequence). The CDR3 coding sequence is TGTGCCAGCAATCGACAGGGTGATGGCTACACCTTC. Protein: CASNRQGDGYTF.

This clone was picked up one time. The rearrangement joins TRBV4-1 to TRBJ2-3, with D unclear. The V end lost 0 bases, the J end lost 6 bases, and 10 bases lay between the germline ends. This CDR3 is built from 14 residues. Germline CDR1 reads MGHRA; CDR2 reads YSYEKL. This CDR3 is CASSQEVGVDTQYF. The CDR3 DNA reads as TGCGCCAGCAGCCAAGAAGTGGGCGTTGATACGCAGTATTTT.

This clone turned up a few times. The chain couples TRBV28 to TRBJ2-7; D remains ambiguous. The CDR3 totals 12 residues. CDR1 and CDR2 from the germline V gene are MDHEN and SYDVKM. V was shortened by 8 bases and J by 0 bases, with 8 bases between the two germline ends. Written as DNA, the CDR3 is TGTGCCAGCCAGACACTCTCCTACGAGCAGTACTTC. Its translation is CASQTLSYEQYF. Based on the CDR3 plus reference TRBV28 and TRBJ2-7, the full variable domain is DVKVTQSSRYLVKRTGEKVFLECVQDMDHENMFWYRQDPGLGLRLIYFSYDVKMKEKGDIPEGYSVSREKKERFSLILESASTNQTSMYLCASQTLSYEQYFGPGTRLTVT.

The chain combines TRBV5-1 with TRBJ2-7, with 8 positions matching TRBD2. Germline V CDR1 and CDR2: SGHRS, YFSETQ. With V trimmed by 0 bases and J by 3 bases, 23 bases remained unmatched. This CDR3 has 21 residues. The CDR3 sequence: CASSLAAAGAVISGGFYEQYF. CDR3 coding DNA: TGCGCCAGCAGCTTGGCCGCAGCGGGAGCGGTGATTTCTGGGGGTTTCTACGAGCAGTACTTC.

The chain combines TRBV27 with TRBJ1-2; the match to TRBD1 covers 8 bases. The junction had 10 bases not matched to a gene; V was cut back by 2 bases and J by 8 bases. CDR3 size: 15 residues. Per the germline V gene, CDR1 is MNHEY and CDR2 is SMNVEV (reference sequence). The CDR3 reads CASSLQGAPLGGYTF. The CDR3 nucleotides are TGTGCCAGCAGTTTACAGGGGGCACCTTTGGGAGGCTACACCTTC.

This clone was detected only a few times. This chain uses TRBV5-6 with TRBJ2-1; the D call may be TRBD1 or TRBD2 (6 bases each). Per germline, CDR1 SGHDT and CDR2 YYEEEE. With 5 bases removed from V and 2 bases from J, the gap between germline ends came to 14 bases. The CDR3 consists of 15 residues. CDR3 region: CASRSGGGAYNEQFF. The CDR3 nucleotides are TGTGCCAGCAGATCCGGGGGCGGCGCCTACAATGAGCAGTTCTTC.

V usage is TRBV5-4 and J usage is TRBJ2-3; D gene uncertain. The germline V and J ends were trimmed by 0 bases and 2 bases, with 7 bases remaining between them. The CDR3 runs to 14 residues. Germline values: CDR1 SGHNT, CDR2 YYREEE (reference sequence). The CDR3 region is CASSLGEVTDTQYF. The DNA for the CDR3 is TGTGCCAGCAGCTTGGGTGAAGTCACAGATACGCAGTATTTT.

The chain combines TRBV7-6 with TRBJ2-5; the match to TRBD2 covers 7 bases. V shed 2 bases and J 4 bases; nucleotides not matched to a gene: 4. In germline, CDR1 is SGHVS, CDR2 FNYEAQ. This CDR3 contains 14 residues. The CDR3 sequence is CASSLSSGTETQYF. In DNA form, the CDR3 reads TGTGCCAGCAGCTTATCTAGCGGAACAGAGACCCAGTACTTC.

The genes are TRBV11-2 and TRBJ2-6, with D unresolved. V was pared by 2 bases and J by 1 base, with 6 bases between. Germline CDR1 and CDR2: SGHAT and FQNNGV. CDR3 length equals 15 residues. The CDR3 reads CASSLLQSGANVLTF. In nucleotides, the CDR3 is TGTGCCAGCAGCTTACTCCAATCTGGGGCCAACGTCCTGACTTTC.